This is a list of T cell receptor beta chains from one sample in a study of T cell repertoires in aging, cancer and after chemotherapy. TCRdb recomputed calls from the multiplex PCR reads with MiXCR, one row per CDR3 protein. The data hold some 10,000 distinct CDR3 sequences, with about 45% observed a single time. The specimen sequenced was blood. The source is a human donor in good health. Both conserved end residues are part of each CDR3. The order of the fields is V gene, clone size, D gene, J gene, CDR3 length, CDR3 protein, CDR3 DNA. The D gene is left open where the match is weak. Not every row has a clone size; where given, it reads once, few, many or a size class.

v_call: TRBV7-9
clone_size: .
d_call: .
j_call: TRBJ2-7
cdr3_length: 19
cdr3_aa: CASSLPLSPGPKTPYEQYF
cdr3_nt: TGTGCCAGCAGCCTGCCCCTTTCCCCAGGACCGAAAACTCCCTACGAGCAGTACTTC

v_call: TRBV30
clone_size: .
d_call: .
j_call: TRBJ1-1
cdr3_length: 11
cdr3_aa: CAWGRSGEAFF
cdr3_nt: TGTGCCTGGGGACGGTCGGGTGAAGCTTTCTTT

v_call: TRBV27
clone_size: .
d_call: TRBD1
j_call: TRBJ1-2
cdr3_length: 14
cdr3_aa: CASSWGQDNYGYTF
cdr3_nt: TGTGCCAGCAGTTGGGGACAGGATAACTATGGCTACACCTTC

v_call: TRBV15
clone_size: few
d_call: TRBD2
j_call: TRBJ2-7
cdr3_length: 15
cdr3_aa: CATSREGTSGYEQYF
cdr3_nt: TGTGCCACCAGCAGAGAAGGGACTAGCGGGTACGAGCAGTACTTC

v_call: TRBV20-1
clone_size: .
d_call: TRBD2
j_call: TRBJ2-7
cdr3_length: 13
cdr3_aa: CSASRGGPVEQYF
cdr3_nt: TGCAGTGCTAGTCGGGGGGGCCCCGTCGAGCAGTACTTC

v_call: TRBV20-1
clone_size: once
d_call: .
j_call: TRBJ2-7
cdr3_length: 13
cdr3_aa: CSARNIIEYDQYF
cdr3_nt: TGCAGTGCTAGAAATATCATAGAGTACGACCAGTACTTC

v_call: TRBV2
clone_size: few
d_call: .
j_call: TRBJ1-2
cdr3_length: 14
cdr3_aa: CASSEGRSNYGYTF
cdr3_nt: TGTGCCAGCAGTGAAGGAAGGTCTAACTATGGCTACACCTTC

v_call: TRBV19
clone_size: .
d_call: .
j_call: TRBJ1-1
cdr3_length: 12
cdr3_aa: CASRDLNTEAFF
cdr3_nt: TGTGCCAGTAGGGACCTGAACACTGAAGCTTTCTTT

v_call: TRBV5-1
clone_size: .
d_call: .
j_call: TRBJ1-2
cdr3_length: 15
cdr3_aa: CASSLDAGVGYGYTF
cdr3_nt: TGCGCCAGCAGCTTGGATGCGGGGGTTGGGTATGGCTACACCTTC

v_call: TRBV5-1
clone_size: .
d_call: TRBD2
j_call: TRBJ2-3
cdr3_length: 15
cdr3_aa: CASSFLAGSTDTQYF
cdr3_nt: TGCGCCAGCAGCTTTCTAGCGGGAAGCACAGATACGCAGTATTTT

v_call: TRBV29-1
clone_size: few
d_call: .
j_call: TRBJ1-1
cdr3_length: 12
cdr3_aa: CSVFDRHTEAFF
cdr3_nt: TGCAGCGTTTTTGACAGGCACACTGAAGCTTTCTTT

v_call: TRBV4-1
clone_size: .
d_call: .
j_call: TRBJ1-5
cdr3_length: 13
cdr3_aa: CAWQPDPRQPQHF
cdr3_nt: TGCGCGTGGCAGCCCGACCCGAGACAGCCCCAGCATTTT

v_call: TRBV19
clone_size: few
d_call: .
j_call: TRBJ2-1
cdr3_length: 14
cdr3_aa: CASSYRTEGNEQFF
cdr3_nt: TGTGCCAGTAGTTATCGGACGGAAGGGAATGAGCAGTTCTTC

v_call: TRBV5-1
clone_size: once
d_call: TRBD1
j_call: TRBJ1-2
cdr3_length: 13
cdr3_aa: CASSLGTGSGYTF
cdr3_nt: TGCGCCAGCAGCTTGGGGACAGGGTCTGGCTACACCTTC

v_call: TRBV7-3
clone_size: .
d_call: .
j_call: TRBJ1-1
cdr3_length: 14
cdr3_aa: CASSSDGSYTEAFF
cdr3_nt: TGTGCCAGCAGCTCCGATGGGTCTTACACTGAAGCTTTCTTT

v_call: TRBV19
clone_size: .
d_call: .
j_call: TRBJ1-5
cdr3_length: 17
cdr3_aa: CASRIRTAQYSNQPQHF
cdr3_nt: TGTGCCAGTAGAATAAGGACAGCTCAGTATAGCAATCAGCCCCAGCATTTT

v_call: TRBV7-2
clone_size: .
d_call: .
j_call: TRBJ2-5
cdr3_length: 12
cdr3_aa: CASSLVSETQYF
cdr3_nt: TGTGCCAGCAGCTTAGTCTCAGAGACCCAGTACTTC

v_call: TRBV6-5
clone_size: .
d_call: .
j_call: TRBJ2-7
cdr3_length: 12
cdr3_aa: CATTGSPYEQYF
cdr3_nt: TGTGCCACCACAGGGAGTCCCTACGAGCAGTACTTC

v_call: TRBV12-3/TRBV12-4
clone_size: .
d_call: TRBD2
j_call: TRBJ2-7
cdr3_length: 14
cdr3_aa: CVSSLPSGTYEQYF
cdr3_nt: TGTGTTAGCAGTTTGCCTAGCGGGACCTACGAGCAGTACTTC

v_call: TRBV20-1
clone_size: .
d_call: .
j_call: TRBJ1-5
cdr3_length: 14
cdr3_aa: CSASSGGMNQPQHF
cdr3_nt: TGCAGTGCTAGTTCGGGGGGGATGAATCAGCCCCAGCATTTT

v_call: TRBV18
clone_size: .
d_call: TRBD1
j_call: TRBJ1-4
cdr3_length: 14
cdr3_aa: CASSPTGADEKLFF
cdr3_nt: TGTGCCAGCTCACCAACAGGGGCCGATGAAAAACTGTTTTTT

v_call: TRBV30
clone_size: few
d_call: .
j_call: TRBJ1-1
cdr3_length: 13
cdr3_aa: CAWKAGRDSMAFF
cdr3_nt: TGTGCCTGGAAGGCGGGCAGGGATAGTATGGCTTTCTTT

v_call: TRBV12-3/TRBV12-4
clone_size: .
d_call: TRBD2
j_call: TRBJ2-5
cdr3_length: 14
cdr3_aa: CASSLGGGQETQYF
cdr3_nt: TGTGCCAGCAGTTTGGGGGGGGGCCAAGAGACCCAGTACTTC

v_call: TRBV5-4
clone_size: .
d_call: .
j_call: TRBJ2-7
cdr3_length: 13
cdr3_aa: CASSFIGDYEQYF
cdr3_nt: TGTGCCAGCAGCTTCATAGGAGACTACGAGCAGTACTTC

v_call: TRBV20-1
clone_size: few
d_call: .
j_call: TRBJ2-3
cdr3_length: 12
cdr3_aa: CSAPGSTDTQYF
cdr3_nt: TGCAGTGCTCCGGGGAGCACAGATACGCAGTATTTT

v_call: TRBV27
clone_size: few
d_call: .
j_call: TRBJ1-5
cdr3_length: 15
cdr3_aa: CASRPTGYGNQPQHF
cdr3_nt: TGTGCCAGCAGGCCTACAGGGTATGGCAATCAGCCCCAGCATTTT

v_call: TRBV6-6
clone_size: few
d_call: TRBD1
j_call: TRBJ2-7
cdr3_length: 14
cdr3_aa: CASSQGTGALEQYF
cdr3_nt: TGTGCCAGCAGCCAAGGGACAGGGGCTCTCGAGCAGTACTTC

v_call: TRBV28
clone_size: .
d_call: .
j_call: TRBJ1-2
cdr3_length: 15
cdr3_aa: CASRNPTGTNYGYTF
cdr3_nt: TGTGCCAGCAGAAACCCCACAGGGACTAACTATGGCTACACCTTC

v_call: TRBV4-3
clone_size: .
d_call: TRBD1
j_call: TRBJ2-7
cdr3_length: 13
cdr3_aa: CASSRGQGYEQYF
cdr3_nt: TGTGCCAGCAGCCGCGGACAGGGCTACGAGCAGTACTTC

v_call: TRBV20-1
clone_size: .
d_call: TRBD1
j_call: TRBJ2-2
cdr3_length: 15
cdr3_aa: CSARPRDRVAGELFF
cdr3_nt: TGCAGTGCTAGACCTCGGGACAGGGTTGCCGGGGAGCTGTTTTTT

v_call: TRBV20-1
clone_size: .
d_call: TRBD2
j_call: TRBJ2-3
cdr3_length: 16
cdr3_aa: CSARDLTSGGGDTQYF
cdr3_nt: TGCAGTGCTAGAGATCTAACTAGCGGAGGGGGGGATACGCAGTATTTT

v_call: TRBV7-9
clone_size: few
d_call: .
j_call: TRBJ2-7
cdr3_length: 12
cdr3_aa: CASSPGEYEQYF
cdr3_nt: TGTGCCAGCAGCCCCGGGGAATACGAGCAGTACTTC

v_call: TRBV7-2
clone_size: .
d_call: .
j_call: TRBJ1-5
cdr3_length: 16
cdr3_aa: CASSQDLADQNQPQHF
cdr3_nt: TGCGCCAGCAGCCAAGATTTAGCAGATCAAAATCAGCCCCAGCATTTT

v_call: TRBV19
clone_size: few
d_call: .
j_call: TRBJ2-3
cdr3_length: 15
cdr3_aa: CASTEGTLNTDTQYF
cdr3_nt: TGTGCCAGTACCGAGGGGACTCTCAACACAGATACGCAGTATTTT

v_call: TRBV6-5
clone_size: .
d_call: TRBD2
j_call: TRBJ2-1
cdr3_length: 13
cdr3_aa: CASRLAGGDEQFF
cdr3_nt: TGTGCCAGCAGACTAGCGGGAGGGGATGAGCAGTTCTTC

v_call: TRBV6-5
clone_size: few
d_call: TRBD1
j_call: TRBJ2-3
cdr3_length: 15
cdr3_aa: CASSSGQGWTDTQYF
cdr3_nt: TGTGCCAGCAGCTCCGGACAGGGCTGGACAGATACGCAGTATTTT

v_call: TRBV24-1
clone_size: once
d_call: .
j_call: TRBJ2-1
cdr3_length: 13
cdr3_aa: CATSDLSGVEQFF
cdr3_nt: TGTGCCACCAGTGATTTATCTGGGGTCGAGCAGTTCTTC

v_call: TRBV7-2
clone_size: few
d_call: .
j_call: TRBJ2-5
cdr3_length: 13
cdr3_aa: CASSPDRTETQYF
cdr3_nt: TGTGCCAGCAGCCCTGACAGGACCGAGACCCAGTACTTC

v_call: TRBV7-2
clone_size: .
d_call: .
j_call: TRBJ2-7
cdr3_length: 13
cdr3_aa: CASRSGPHYEQYF
cdr3_nt: TGTGCCAGCAGGTCAGGACCACACTACGAGCAGTACTTC

v_call: TRBV7-2
clone_size: few
d_call: .
j_call: TRBJ2-6
cdr3_length: 16
cdr3_aa: CASYRAAHSGANVLTF
cdr3_nt: TGTGCCAGCTATCGAGCGGCTCACTCTGGGGCCAACGTCCTGACTTTC

v_call: TRBV29-1
clone_size: medium-sized
d_call: TRBD1
j_call: TRBJ2-7
cdr3_length: 13
cdr3_aa: CSVEGQGHYEQYF
cdr3_nt: TGCAGCGTTGAAGGACAGGGACACTACGAGCAGTACTTC